This TCR beta chain was identified during a study of T-cell reconstitution after alpha-beta-depleted transplantation in children. The sample holds a few counts of this clonotype. As it was prepared, the TCRbeta library received unique molecular identifiers. TCRdb passed the PCR reads through MiXCR, listing each CDR3 protein once. The sample contains about 610,000 distinct CDR3 sequences, over 9.5% of which appear only once. The germline gives CDR1 SGHTA, CDR2 FQGTGA. The ends were cut back, 1 base at V and 6 bases at J, with 13 bases in the middle. This CDR3 has 14 amino acids. This sequence joins TRBV7-3 and TRBJ2-7; D is perhaps TRBD1 or TRBD2 (6 bases each). This TCR was sampled from a human donor who donated a stem cell graft to a child with acute myeloid leukemia. Sequences were derived from PBMCs from the stem cell graft donor, sampled from the stem cell graft. CDR3 region: CASSLIGGGGEQYF. The CDR3 bases are TGTGCCAGCAGCTTAATCGGTGGAGGGGGCGAGCAGTACTTC. Complete variable domain (other parts from reference TRBV7-3 and TRBJ2-7): GAGVSQTPSNKVTEKGKYVELRCDPISGHTALYWYRQSLGQGPEFLIYFQGTGAADDSGLPNDRFFAVRPEGSVSTLKIQRTERGDSAVYLCASSLIGGGGEQYFGPGTRLTVT.